Each of the 29 T cell receptor beta chains below was sequenced from the same sample in a study of T cells of healthy individuals. From the 5' RACE reads, TCRdb called clonotypes with MiXCR, one entry per CDR3 protein. The sample lists about 60,000 distinct CDR3 sequences; under 20% were seen once. These receptors were collected from a human donor in good health.

This chain links TRBV4-1 with TRBJ2-1; D call uncertain. Germline V lookup: CDR1 MGHRA, CDR2 YSYEKL. The CDR3 is 15 amino acids. Between the trimmed V and J ends, which lost 0 bases and 2 bases, there was a span of 8 bases. The chain's CDR3 is CASSQEIGPYNEQFF. The DNA of the CDR3 is TGCGCCAGCAGCCAAGAGATTGGGCCCTACAATGAGCAGTTCTTC.

The chain employs TRBV7-6 and TRBJ2-7; no reliable D call. Germline CDR1 SGHVS, CDR2 FNYEAQ. Trimming left V 1 base short and J 6 bases short, with 10 bases between. This CDR3 contains 13 residues. The CDR3 protein is CASSLESAGEQYF. CDR3 sequence (DNA): TGTGCCAGCAGCTTAGAGTCAGCTGGCGAGCAGTACTTC.

The sample holds a few counts of this clonotype. The chain is built from TRBV2 and TRBJ2-1, with D tentatively TRBD1 (6 bases). Germline V gene sequence: CDR1 SNHLY, CDR2 FYNNEI. Trimming cost V 1 base and J 6 bases, with 16 bases left between them. CDR3 length equals 16 residues. The CDR3 spells CASSEVGQPPGNEQFF. CDR3 coding DNA: TGTGCCAGCAGTGAAGTCGGACAGCCCCCAGGCAATGAGCAGTTCTTC.

The table lists this clonotype with a few counts. This chain joins TRBV6-5 and TRBJ2-2; TRBD1 agrees at 7 bases. Losses at the gene ends were 4 bases for V and 0 bases for J; bases not matched to a gene: 2. Germline CDR1 MNHEY, CDR2 SVGAGI. The CDR3 consists of 15 residues. The CDR3 coding sequence is TGTGCCAGCAGTTTTACAGGGGCGAACACCGGGGAGCTGTTTTTT. Translating it yields CASSFTGANTGELFF.

The sample holds many counts of this clonotype. This sequence joins TRBV27 and TRBJ1-1; 7 nucleotides match TRBD1. The germline V gene encodes CDR1 MNHEY and CDR2 SMNVEV (reference sequence). V lost 2 bases and J lost 8; bases outside the gene matches: 5. The CDR3 covers 13 residues. The CDR3 here is CASSLLGQAEAFF. DNA for the CDR3: TGTGCCAGCAGTTTACTAGGACAGGCCGAAGCTTTCTTT.

The chain links TRBV29-1 to TRBJ2-7; D is unclear. CDR3 length: 12 residues. Trimming removed 4 bases from V and 2 bases from J, with 9 bases in between. The V gene's germline CDR1 is SQVTM and CDR2 ANQGSEA. The CDR3 protein is CSVVDSTYEQYF. The CDR3 DNA sequence: TGCAGCGTTGTAGACTCCACCTACGAGCAGTACTTC.

This clonotype was recorded at least ten times. This chain links TRBV20-1 with TRBJ2-7, with D possibly TRBD1 on 5 matching bases. Germline CDR1 is DFQATT and CDR2 is SNEGSKA (reference sequence). The CDR3 extends over 14 amino acids. The germline V and J ends were trimmed by 2 bases and 2 bases, with 13 bases remaining between them. The CDR3 region has the DNA TGCAGTGCTAGACTTCGAGCAGGGCCCTACGAGCAGTACTTC. It specifies CSARLRAGPYEQYF.

The genes are TRBV18 and TRBJ1-1; D unclear. The CDR3 has 14 residues. The germline V gene has CDR1 KGHSH and CDR2 LQKENI. V gave up 6 bases and J gave up 0 bases, with 11 bases separating them. The CDR3 DNA reads as TGTGCCAGCTCCTCGACTACCATGAACACTGAAGCTTTCTTT. Translating it yields CASSSTTMNTEAFF.

This clonotype has more than one count but fewer than ten. The CDR3 loop is CASAILAGGFYEQFF. The DNA of the CDR3 is TGTGCTAGTGCCATATTAGCGGGAGGGTTCTATGAGCAGTTCTTC. This chain joins TRBV12-5 and TRBJ2-1; TRBD2 matches at 11 bases. This CDR3 has 15 residues. Per the germline V gene, CDR1 is LGHNT and CDR2 is FRNRAP. J lost 8 bases, V lost 7 bases, and 10 bases had no gene match.

This clonotype was picked up many times. The chain employs TRBV7-2 and TRBJ1-2; 7 positions match TRBD1. The CDR3 runs 16 residues. The V and J ends lost 1 base and 6 bases, in that order; junction bases with no gene match: 11. The germline V gene has CDR1 SGHTA and CDR2 FQGNSA. The CDR3 DNA sequence: TGTGCCAGCAGCTTAGTTGGTGACGACAGGGTCCATGGCTACACCTTC. Its protein is CASSLVGDDRVHGYTF.

This clonotype was counted ten times or more. The chain couples TRBV7-2 to TRBJ1-2; 10 bases are a match to TRBD1. V was clipped by 1 base and J by 7 bases; unmatched bases: 0. The CDR3 sequence is 13 residues long. Germline V gene data show CDR1 as SGHTA and CDR2 as FQGNSA. The CDR3, as DNA: TGTGCCAGCAGCTTAGGGACAGGGGGTGGCTACACCTTC. Its translation: CASSLGTGGGYTF. Filled out from reference TRBV7-2 and TRBJ1-2, the complete variable domain reads GAGVSQSPSNKVTEKGKDVELRCDPISGHTALYWYRQSLGQGLEFLIYFQGNSAPDKSGLPSDRFSAERTGGSVSTLTIQRTQQEDSAVYLCASSLGTGGGYTFGSGTRLTVV.

This clonotype appeared many times. The CDR3 is CASSFHPPSGQYF. The CDR3 bases are TGTGCCAGCAGTTTTCACCCCCCCTCTGGGCAGTACTTC. The chain joins TRBV12-3 or TRBV12-4 to TRBJ2-7; no definite D call. The CDR3 covers 13 residues. V was clipped by 3 bases and J by 9 bases, with 15 bases between them.

In its sample, this clonotype was seen many times. This rearrangement joins TRBV28 to TRBJ2-7, with 9 bases fitting TRBD1. V shed 6 bases, J shed 3 bases, and the junction held 9 bases outside the gene matches. Germline lookup yields CDR1 MDHEN and CDR2 SYDVKM. The CDR3 is made up of 15 amino acids. The CDR3 DNA is TGTGCCAGCAGAACAGGGACAGGGTCTATCTACGAGCAGTACTTC. Residues: CASRTGTGSIYEQYF.

This clonotype came up a few times. The rearrangement uses TRBV6-1 and TRBJ1-1; the match to TRBD1 covers 8 bases. Looked up from germline, CDR1 is MNHNS and CDR2 is SASEGT. V gave up 1 base and J gave up 4 bases; unmatched junction bases: 11. The CDR3 consists of 17 residues. CDR3 protein: CASSEVGVRTGCTEAFF. The DNA for the CDR3 is TGTGCCAGCAGTGAAGTAGGGGTCCGGACAGGGTGCACTGAAGCTTTCTTT.

The table lists this clonotype with a few counts. The gene calls are TRBV6-5 and TRBJ2-5; 8 nucleotides agree with TRBD2. Germline CDR1 and CDR2: MNHEY and SVGAGI. The J segment lost 5 bases and the V segment lost 5 bases, leaving 10 bases of the junction unmatched. The CDR3 consists of 15 residues. CDR3 coding DNA: TGTGCCAGCAGTGCGGGGGGAGCTGTATGGGAGACCCAGTACTTC. It is translated as CASSAGGAVWETQYF.

This clonotype was seen ten or more times. The chain couples TRBV3-1 to TRBJ2-1; no reliable D call. V was clipped by 1 base and J by 9 bases, with 13 bases between them. CDR3 length: 14 residues. Germline values: CDR1 LGHDT, CDR2 YNNKEL (reference sequence). CDR3: CASSQGSSAAEQFF. In DNA, the CDR3 is TGTGCCAGCAGCCAAGGGTCAAGCGCCGCTGAGCAGTTCTTC.

The chain has TRBV12-3 or TRBV12-4 and TRBJ1-2; no clear D gene. The CDR3 covers 13 residues. V lost 4 bases, J lost 2 bases, and 8 bases lay in between. Here the CDR3 DNA reads TGTGCCAGCAGTTGGGCTCGGAACTATGGCTACACCTTC. It is translated as CASSWARNYGYTF.

In its sample, this clonotype was seen a few times. The chain recombines TRBV7-9 with TRBJ2-1; 13 positions agree with TRBD2. CDR1 and CDR2 (germline): SEHNR, FQNEAQ (reference sequence). The CDR3 consists of 14 residues. Trimming took 5 bases from V and 15 from J; bases not matched to a gene: 10. CDR3: CASSATSGRSAWFF. As DNA, the CDR3 is TGTGCCAGCAGCGCGACTAGCGGGAGGTCCGCGTGGTTCTTC.

This sequence joins TRBV20-1 and TRBJ2-7; D ambiguous. CDR1 is DFQATT, CDR2 SNEGSKA, per germline (reference sequence). The CDR3 spans 14 residues. V was clipped by 6 bases and J by 0 bases, with 15 bases between them. DNA of the CDR3: TGCAGTGCCCCCGCGAGCCTTGGCTCCTACGAGCAGTACTTC. Residues: CSAPASLGSYEQYF.

This clonotype was detected a few times. The V and J genes are TRBV7-6 and TRBJ2-4; the match to TRBD1 covers 12 bases. This CDR3 region has 17 residues. V was clipped by 1 base and J by 8 bases; unmatched bases: 9. Germline CDR1 SGHVS, CDR2 FNYEAQ. The CDR3 region is CASSLVGTGGSSDIQYF. The CDR3 coding sequence is TGTGCCAGCAGCTTAGTGGGGACAGGGGGCTCTTCGGACATTCAGTACTTC. Combining the CDR3 with reference TRBV7-6 and TRBJ2-4 gives the whole variable domain GAGVSQSPRYKVTKRGQDVALRCDPISGHVSLYWYRQALGQGPEFLTYFNYEAQQDKSGLPNDRFSAERPEGSISTLTIQRTEQRDSAMYRCASSLVGTGGSSDIQYFGAGTRLSVL.

This chain links TRBV7-6 with TRBJ2-2, with D maybe TRBD1 (5 bases). Germline V gene lookup returns CDR1 SGHVS and CDR2 FNYEAQ. V was shortened by 2 bases and J by 6 bases, with 10 bases between the two germline ends. This CDR3 is 14 amino acids long. The DNA for the CDR3 is TGTGCCAGCAGCTTACAGGGTTCGTCCGGGGAGCTGTTTTTT. It translates to CASSLQGSSGELFF. The variable domain in full, completed from reference TRBV7-6 and TRBJ2-2, reads GAGVSQSPRYKVTKRGQDVALRCDPISGHVSLYWYRQALGQGPEFLTYFNYEAQQDKSGLPNDRFSAERPEGSISTLTIQRTEQRDSAMYRCASSLQGSSGELFFGEGSRLTVL.

There are many counts of this clonotype. V and J are TRBV6-5 and TRBJ2-4; D possibly uses TRBD1 or TRBD2 (6 bases each). Germline V gives CDR1 MNHEY, CDR2 SVGAGI. This CDR3 has 17 amino acids. Trimming took 2 bases from V and 3 from J, leaving 17 bases between them. CDR3 DNA: TGTGCCAGCAGTTACCCCGGGGGCACAGTCAACAAAAACATTCAGTACTTC. This codes for CASSYPGGTVNKNIQYF.

This clonotype has only a few counts. The CDR3 DNA reads TGCGCCAGCAGCTTGGCGCCTACAGGGTCTGGAAACACCATATATTTT. Its protein product is CASSLAPTGSGNTIYF. The genes are TRBV5-1 and TRBJ1-3; TRBD1 might be the D (6 bases). The germline V gene has CDR1 SGHRS and CDR2 YFSETQ. The V end lost 0 bases, the J end lost 1 base, and 11 bases lay between the germline ends. There are 16 residues in the CDR3. The full variable domain, in which reference TRBV5-1 and TRBJ1-3 provide the parts outside the CDR3, is KAGVTQTPRYLIKTRGQQVTLSCSPISGHRSVSWYQQTPGQGLQFLFEYFSETQRNKGNFPGRFSGRQFSNSRSEMNVSTLELGDSALYLCASSLAPTGSGNTIYFGEGSWLTVV.

The chain recombines TRBV28 with TRBJ2-7, with TRBD1 identical over 8 bases. The CDR3 is 14 amino acids. The germline V gene has CDR1 MDHEN and CDR2 SYDVKM. V lost 2 bases, J lost 5 bases, and 5 bases stayed unmatched. The CDR3 sequence is CASSLKTGGHEQYF. Written as DNA, the CDR3 is TGTGCCAGCAGTTTAAAAACAGGGGGACACGAGCAGTACTTC.

This clonotype was detected ten times or more. The V gene is TRBV12-3 or TRBV12-4, the J gene TRBJ1-3; no definite D call. Deletions cut 4 bases from V and 1 base from J, with 5 bases between. The CDR3 length is 13 residues. DNA for the CDR3: TGTGCCAGCAGTTGGGATTCTGGAAACACCATATATTTT. The encoded protein is CASSWDSGNTIYF.

This clonotype was found a few times. The rearrangement joins TRBV6-5 to TRBJ2-7; the D gene is possibly TRBD1 (6 bases). The CDR3 contains 12 residues. Trimming removed 0 bases from V and 6 bases from J, with 6 bases in between. CDR1 and CDR2 from the germline V gene are MNHEY and SVGAGI. The CDR3 here is CASSYSGGEQYF. The CDR3 nucleotides are TGTGCCAGCAGTTACTCAGGGGGCGAGCAGTACTTC.

The chain is built from TRBV4-1 and TRBJ2-5; TRBD2 agrees at 7 bases. The CDR3 totals 16 residues. Trimming at V came to 0 bases and at J to 1 base, leaving 5 bases not matched to a gene. The V gene's germline CDR1 is MGHRA and CDR2 YSYEKL. CDR3 loop: CASSQDFKRGQETQYF. Written as DNA, the CDR3 is TGCGCCAGCAGCCAAGATTTTAAGCGGGGCCAAGAGACCCAGTACTTC.

This clonotype was observed many times. CDR3 bases: TGTGCCAGCAGCCCGGGGGCGGGGGCTAGCACAGATACGCAGTATTTT. Residues: CASSPGAGASTDTQYF. V gene TRBV5-4 combines with J gene TRBJ2-3; tentative D call: TRBD2 (7 bases). CDR1 and CDR2 (germline): SGHNT, YYREEE (reference sequence). V dropped 4 bases and J dropped 0 bases, with 15 bases sitting between them. The CDR3 contains 16 residues. The variable domain in full, with the rest retrieved from reference TRBV5-4 and TRBJ2-3, is ETGVTQSPTHLIKTRGQQVTLRCSSQSGHNTVSWYQQALGQGPQFIFQYYREEENGRGNFPPRFSGLQFPNYSSELNVNALELDDSALYLCASSPGAGASTDTQYFGPGTRLTVL.

This clonotype was recorded once. This chain connects TRBV29-1 to TRBJ2-1, with TRBD2 matching 8 bases. Looked up from germline, CDR1 is SQVTM and CDR2 is ANQGSEA. Unmatched junction bases numbered 21, after V lost 4 bases and J lost 10 bases. The CDR3 covers 17 residues. The CDR3 sequence is CSVVGLGREARGTEQFF. CDR3 DNA sequence: TGCAGCGTTGTGGGGCTTGGGCGGGAGGCCCGGGGGACGGAGCAGTTCTTC.